The rows below give T cell receptor beta chains drawn from one sample of a study of memory CD4+ T cells and cytomegalovirus serostatus. The data were produced by immunoSEQ multiplex PCR, yet TCRdb's version contains in-frame clones alone and is incomplete. Altogether tens of thousands of clones are present, roughly 77% being singletons, with the ten largest covering roughly 2.7%. Sequences were obtained from memory CD4+ T cells from blood. These receptors all come from an adult in good health and CMV-seropositive. The CDR3 runs from the conserved cysteine through the conserved F or W. A D gene is named only where the DNA matches it firmly. Not every row has a clone size; where given, it reads once, few, many or a size class.

v_gene,d_gene,j_gene,abundance,CDR3aa,CDR3nt
TRBV30,TRBD1,TRBJ1-2,-,CAWSHKGGLIYGYTF,TGTGCCTGGAGTCATAAAGGGGGCTTAATCTATGGCTACACCTTC
TRBV7-2,TRBD2,TRBJ2-7,-,CASSVVAGGSYEQYF,TGTGCCAGCAGCGTCGTAGCGGGAGGCTCCTACGAGCAGTACTTC
TRBV20-1,-,TRBJ2-1,few,CSAKSGLIPFF,TGCAGTGCCAAAAGCGGGTTAATTCCGTTCTTC
TRBV29-1,-,TRBJ2-7,-,CSVNRDTSSYEQYF,TGCAGCGTTAACCGGGACACCTCTTCCTACGAGCAGTACTTC
TRBV18,-,TRBJ1-1,-,CASSPDPGTEAFF,TGTGCCAGCTCACCAGACCCGGGCACTGAAGCTTTCTTT
TRBV6-5,TRBD1,TRBJ2-5,-,CASSFPTPGGETQYF,TGTGCCAGCAGTTTCCCAACACCAGGGGGAGAGACCCAGTACTTC
TRBV28,-,TRBJ2-7,-,CASRGNSVAEQYF,TGTGCCAGCAGGGGGAATAGCGTAGCCGAGCAGTACTTC
TRBV5-1,-,TRBJ2-7,few,CASSLYSPPGYEQYF,TGCGCCAGCAGCTTGTACAGCCCTCCGGGATACGAGCAGTACTTC
TRBV7-9,-,TRBJ2-7,-,CASSSPRDPSYEQYF,TGTGCCAGCAGCTCCCCCCGGGACCCCTCCTACGAGCAGTACTTC
TRBV27,-,TRBJ1-5,-,CASSFWGGDQPQHF,TGTGCCAGCAGTTTTTGGGGAGGGGATCAGCCCCAGCATTTT
TRBV19,-,TRBJ1-1,few,CASRGTDSTF,TGTGCCAGTAGGGGGACGGACTCCACCTTT
TRBV28,-,TRBJ2-1,-,CASQGIRVWNEQFF,TGTGCCAGCCAGGGGATCAGAGTTTGGAATGAGCAGTTCTTC
TRBV6-4,TRBD2,TRBJ2-1,-,CASRPGGLAGGWNEQFF,TGTGCCAGCAGGCCAGGAGGACTAGCGGGAGGTTGGAATGAGCAGTTCTTC
TRBV27,TRBD1,TRBJ1-2,-,CASSSFRDRFSGYTF,TGTGCCAGCAGTTCCTTTCGGGACAGGTTCTCTGGCTACACCTTC
TRBV6-5,-,TRBJ1-1,-,CASSYRAGDTEAFF,TGTGCCAGCAGTTACAGGGCAGGGGACACTGAAGCTTTCTTT
TRBV2,-,TRBJ2-3,-,CASSGAGSPDTQYF,TGTGCCAGCAGCGGCGCCGGTTCACCAGATACGCAGTATTTT
TRBV2,TRBD1,TRBJ2-3,-,CASSVTGSTDTQYF,TGTGCCAGCAGTGTGACAGGGTCCACAGATACGCAGTATTTT
TRBV13,-,TRBJ2-3,-,CASSLGAGAEDTQYF,TGTGCCAGCAGCTTAGGTGCAGGGGCGGAAGATACGCAGTATTTT